This entry lists 32 T cell receptor beta chains sequenced from one sample in a study of patients and donors after allogeneic stem cell transplantation. TCRdb redid the calling of the RT-PCR reads with MiXCR, one entry per CDR3 protein. The sample consists of approximately 140,000 distinct CDR3 sequences, about a third of them appearing once. The material sequenced was blood, either unsorted or a sorted T cell fraction (not recorded which). These receptors came from a human donor who was either an allogeneic HSCT recipient or a stem cell or donor lymphocyte infusion donor (not recorded which). It is not recorded whose cells these are; they may come from a transplant donor.

The chain's CDR3 is CASSLDQGGQPQHF. DNA of the CDR3: TGCGCCAGCAGCTTGGATCAGGGAGGTCAGCCCCAGCATTTT. This chain uses TRBV5-1 with TRBJ1-5, with D perhaps matching TRBD1 (5 bases). CDR1 and CDR2 (germline): SGHRS, YFSETQ. V was cut by 0 bases and J by 6 bases, with 10 bases left in between. The length of the CDR3 is 14 residues.

The V call is TRBV5-1, the J call TRBJ2-5; D gene unclear. The CDR3 loop spans 13 amino acids. With 1 base removed from V and 10 bases from J, the gap between germline ends came to 14 bases. The germline CDR1 and CDR2 sequences are SGHRS and YFSETQ. The CDR3 nucleotides are TGCGCCAGCAGCTTGCCAACCGAAGGGATCCAGTACTTC. The encoded protein is CASSLPTEGIQYF.

This chain links TRBV9 with TRBJ2-1; 8 bases align to TRBD2. CDR1 and CDR2 from the germline V gene are SGDLS and YYNGEE. CDR3 length: 15 amino acids. Trimming removed 0 bases from V and 8 bases from J; junction bases left unmatched: 7. The CDR3 region is CASSVGGGLAYEQFF. CDR3 nucleotides: TGTGCCAGCAGCGTAGGCGGCGGACTAGCCTATGAGCAGTTCTTC.

This clonotype has only a few counts. The chain carries TRBV27 and TRBJ1-6; D gene unclear. The V gene's germline CDR1 is MNHEY and CDR2 SMNVEV (reference sequence). The CDR3 extends over 15 amino acids. The V gene lost 6 bases and the J gene lost 7 bases, with 16 bases spanning the gap. The DNA of the CDR3 is TGTGCCAGCAGCCCTCCCGGGTCCATAAATTCACCCCTCCACTTT. Its protein is CASSPPGSINSPLHF.

The gene calls are TRBV6-5 and TRBJ1-1, with D unclear. V lost 0 bases, J lost 1 base, and 6 bases lay in between. The CDR3 loop spans 14 amino acids. The germline V gene has CDR1 MNHEY and CDR2 SVGAGI. CDR3 DNA: TGTGCCAGCAGTTACTCCCCCGGGAACACTGAAGCTTTCTTT. This gives the protein CASSYSPGNTEAFF.

This clonotype appeared a single time. CDR3 protein: CASIELGETQYF. CDR3 in DNA: TGTGCCAGCATCGAGCTTGGGGAGACCCAGTACTTC. This rearrangement joins TRBV7-8 to TRBJ2-5; D not resolved. The germline CDR1 and CDR2 sequences are SGHVS and FQNEAQ. Between the trimmed V and J ends, which lost 7 bases and 5 bases, there was a span of 11 bases. The CDR3 is 12 amino acids.

The table lists this clonotype with a few counts. The chain has TRBV7-2 and TRBJ1-6; 9 bases line up with TRBD1. The V and J ends lost 2 bases and 9 bases, in that order; junction bases with no gene match: 5. CDR1 SGHTA and CDR2 FQGNSA come from the germline V gene. CDR3 length: 15 amino acids. The CDR3 nucleotides are TGTGCCAGCAGCTTAACAGGGGGCGCCGGTTCACCCCTCCACTTT. Its protein is CASSLTGGAGSPLHF.

The chain carries TRBV5-6 and TRBJ2-2, with D possibly being TRBD1 (6 bases). CDR1 is SGHDT, CDR2 YYEEEE, per germline. The V end lost 2 bases, the J end lost 6 bases, and 8 bases lay between the germline ends. The CDR3 covers 13 residues. The CDR3 spells CASSFGQPGELFF. CDR3 sequence (DNA): TGTGCCAGCAGCTTCGGACAGCCCGGGGAGCTGTTTTTT.

This clonotype was recorded at least ten times. V gene TRBV4-3 combines with J gene TRBJ1-1; D is uncertain. The ends were cut back, 0 bases at V and 4 bases at J, with 15 bases in the middle. Germline lookup yields CDR1 LGHNA and CDR2 YSLEER. CDR3 size: 16 residues. The CDR3 DNA reads as TGCGCCAGCAGCCAAGAGATTTGGAAAAGGGTCACTGAAGCTTTCTTT. This codes for CASSQEIWKRVTEAFF.

The table lists this clonotype with many counts. The rearrangement links TRBV25-1 to TRBJ1-6; D not certain. The CDR3 consists of 15 residues. Trimming left V 6 bases short and J 1 base short, with 10 bases between. Per germline, CDR1 MGHDK and CDR2 SYGVNS. CDR3 in amino acids: CASSERGSYNSPLHF. CDR3 sequence (DNA): TGTGCCAGCAGCGAACGGGGATCCTATAATTCACCCCTCCACTTT.

This clonotype came up a few times. The V gene is TRBV4-2, the J gene TRBJ1-1; perhaps TRBD1 as D (6 bases). V lost 1 base to trimming and J lost 5 bases, with 14 bases between them. CDR3 size: 15 residues. The germline gives CDR1 LGHNA, CDR2 YNFKEQ. The CDR3: CASSQGRAGETEAFF. The CDR3 coding sequence is TGTGCCAGCAGCCAAGGCCGGGCAGGGGAAACTGAAGCTTTCTTT.

The chain carries TRBV24-1 and TRBJ1-3; D unclear. In germline, CDR1 is KGHDR, CDR2 SFDVKD. V dropped 7 bases and J dropped 0 bases, with 9 bases sitting between them. The CDR3 loop spans 14 amino acids. CDR3 sequence (DNA): TGTGCCACCAGCGATCGGGACTCTGGAAACACCATATATTTT. Translated: CATSDRDSGNTIYF.

This clonotype was detected only a few times. This rearrangement joins TRBV7-9 to TRBJ1-2, with TRBD1 matching over 9 bases. This CDR3 has 16 amino acids. Trimming removed 3 bases from V and 3 bases from J; junction bases left unmatched: 8. Germline CDR1 SEHNR, CDR2 FQNEAQ (reference sequence). The CDR3 coding sequence is TGTGCCAGCAGCTTGGGACAGGGACGGCTAGACTATGGCTACACCTTC. Translated: CASSLGQGRLDYGYTF.

The chain is built from TRBV27 and TRBJ2-2; D is unclear. Looked up from germline, CDR1 is MNHEY and CDR2 is SMNVEV (reference sequence). The ends were cut back, 3 bases at V and 5 bases at J, with 7 bases in the middle. The CDR3 runs 13 residues. The CDR3 sequence: CASSFVTTGELFF. The DNA of the CDR3 is TGTGCCAGCAGTTTCGTGACGACCGGGGAGCTGTTTTTT.

The chain has TRBV28 and TRBJ1-4, with D tentatively TRBD1 (6 bases). The V end was cut by 10 bases, the J end by 6 bases, with 18 bases between. This CDR3 comprises 14 residues. CDR1 is MDHEN and CDR2 is SYDVKM in the germline V gene. The CDR3 sequence: CATLMGAVDEKLFF. As DNA, the CDR3 is TGTGCCACTTTAATGGGGGCTGTAGATGAAAAACTGTTTTTT.

The chain combines TRBV28 with TRBJ1-2; D remains ambiguous. Germline CDR1 MDHEN, CDR2 SYDVKM. V was cut by 3 bases and J by 0 bases, with 5 bases left in between. This CDR3 spans 13 amino acids. In DNA form, the CDR3 reads TGTGCCAGCAGTTTTGGCGCTAACTATGGCTACACCTTC. Translating gives CASSFGANYGYTF.

The sample holds a few counts of this clonotype. The chain recombines TRBV20-1 with TRBJ2-2; D unresolved. V shed 3 bases and J shed 2 bases, with 7 bases lying between them. The CDR3 is 13 amino acids. Germline assignment: CDR1 DFQATT and CDR2 SNEGSKA (reference sequence). CDR3 loop: CSARFGNTGELFF. CDR3 DNA: TGCAGTGCTAGGTTCGGTAACACCGGGGAGCTGTTTTTT.

This clonotype appeared a few times. The genes are TRBV6-5 and TRBJ2-3; D gene ambiguous. The CDR3 consists of 13 residues. Per germline, CDR1 MNHEY and CDR2 SVGAGI. V lost 0 bases and J 3 bases, leaving 4 bases between the germline ends. The CDR3 region has the DNA TGTGCCAGCAGTTACTCGGGGACAGATACGCAGTATTTT. Translated: CASSYSGTDTQYF.

The chain employs TRBV12-3 or TRBV12-4 and TRBJ2-7, with 8 positions matching TRBD1. Unmatched junction bases numbered 7, after V lost 2 bases and J lost 10 bases. This CDR3 is built from 13 residues. The CDR3 nucleotides are TGTGCCAGCAGTTTAAGGGGGACAGGTTACCAGTACGTC. Its translation: CASSLRGTGYQYV.

This chain uses TRBV5-1 with TRBJ1-1, with D perhaps TRBD1 (6 bases). The germline V gene has CDR1 SGHRS and CDR2 YFSETQ. Trimming took off 3 bases at V and 3 bases at J, with 15 bases between the two ends. The CDR3 loop spans 15 amino acids. CDR3: CASSSLQGRDTEAFF. In DNA form, the CDR3 reads TGCGCCAGCAGCTCGTTACAGGGTCGGGACACTGAAGCTTTCTTT.

There are a few counts of this clonotype. The chain couples TRBV13 to TRBJ1-1; D ambiguous. V was cut by 3 bases and J by 6 bases, with 5 bases left in between. The CDR3 covers 11 residues. Germline CDR1 PRHDT, CDR2 FYEKMQ (reference sequence). CDR3 DNA: TGTGCCAGCAGCTTCCGGTCTGAAGCTTTCTTT. Its translation is CASSFRSEAFF.

This clonotype occurred a few times. The chain combines TRBV6-6 with TRBJ1-3; D is unresolved. V shed 6 bases and J shed 4 bases, with 7 bases lying between them. This CDR3 comprises 12 residues. CDR1 and CDR2 (germline): MNHNY, SVGAGI (reference sequence). CDR3 region: CASSMPGNTIYF. CDR3 bases: TGTGCCAGCAGCATGCCCGGAAACACCATATATTTT.

The chain recombines TRBV20-1 with TRBJ1-6; D is ambiguous. The germline V gene has CDR1 DFQATT and CDR2 SNEGSKA (reference sequence). With 2 bases removed from V and 8 bases from J, the gap between germline ends came to 16 bases. This CDR3 is built from 15 residues. CDR3 DNA: TGCAGTGCTAGACCCTCGAGGGAAGTTTATTCACCCCTCCACTTT. Its protein is CSARPSREVYSPLHF.

The chain uses TRBV6-5 and TRBJ2-3; no firm D call. Trimming removed 0 bases at V and 4 bases at J, with 8 bases between. Looked up from germline, CDR1 is MNHEY and CDR2 is SVGAGI. This CDR3 has 14 residues. The DNA for the CDR3 is TGTGCCAGCAGTTACTCACCTAGGGCAGATACGCAGTATTTT. Protein: CASSYSPRADTQYF.

The rearrangement joins TRBV27 to TRBJ2-4; 9 bases line up with TRBD2. The CDR3 length is 20 residues. Germline CDR1 reads MNHEY; CDR2 reads SMNVEV (reference sequence). The V gene end was trimmed by 3 bases and the J gene end by 0 bases; junction bases not matched to a gene: 15. CDR3 region: CASSLGAGGRQDGAKNIQYF. The CDR3 nucleotides read TGTGCCAGCAGTTTGGGTGCGGGGGGGCGTCAAGACGGAGCCAAAAACATTCAGTACTTC.

The chain links TRBV10-3 to TRBJ2-1; 9 nucleotides agree with TRBD2. Germline CDR1 is ENHRY and CDR2 is SYGVKD. J gave up 7 bases and V 6 bases, and 10 bases lay outside the gene matches. The CDR3 covers 15 residues. CDR3 DNA: TGTGCCATCAGCCCCCTGCGCGGGGGGGCTAATGAGCAGTTCTTC. Amino acids: CAISPLRGGANEQFF.

The chain carries TRBV25-1 and TRBJ2-2; D ambiguous. V was pared by 1 base and J by 4 bases, with 10 bases between. Germline V gene data show CDR1 as MGHDK and CDR2 as SYGVNS. This CDR3 contains 15 residues. CDR3 sequence reads: CASSESVDGTGELFF. The CDR3 nucleotides read TGTGCCAGCAGTGAATCGGTAGACGGCACCGGGGAGCTGTTTTTT.

The chain joins TRBV20-1 to TRBJ1-2; possible D gene TRBD1, 6 bases. The germline CDR1 and CDR2 sequences are DFQATT and SNEGSKA (reference sequence). Trimming removed 6 bases from V and 2 bases from J, with 13 bases in between. This CDR3 contains 13 residues. DNA of the CDR3: TGCAGTGCACGCGGACAGTCAAACTATGGCTACACCTTC. Translation gives CSARGQSNYGYTF.

The table lists this clonotype with a count of one. The chain recombines TRBV12-3 or TRBV12-4 with TRBJ1-2; D is undetermined. The CDR3 has 13 amino acids. V was shortened by 6 bases and J by 8 bases, with 16 bases between the two germline ends. The DNA of the CDR3 is TGTGCCAGCAGGCCAGTGGGCGCGGGGGGCTACACCTTC. As protein: CASRPVGAGGYTF.

The chain recombines TRBV20-1 with TRBJ1-1, with 9 bases fitting TRBD1. The CDR3 sequence is 14 residues long. V lost 6 bases and J lost 1; bases outside the gene matches: 6. In germline, CDR1 is DFQATT, CDR2 SNEGSKA (reference sequence). Here the CDR3 DNA reads TGCAGTGCCAGGGACAGGGAGCGGAACACTGAAGCTTTCTTT. It translates to CSARDRERNTEAFF.

This clonotype has ten or more counts. The CDR3 protein is CASRNDSPLHF. The CDR3 DNA follows: TGTGCCAGCAGAAATGATTCACCCCTCCACTTT. The V gene is TRBV12-3 or TRBV12-4, the J gene TRBJ1-6; D is ambiguous. V was clipped by 6 bases and J by 8 bases, with 5 bases between them. The CDR3 has 11 residues.

The chain is built from TRBV30 and TRBJ1-5; TRBD1 is a possible D gene (6 bases). Germline V gene lookup returns CDR1 GTSNPN and CDR2 SVGIG (reference sequence). V was pared by 0 bases and J by 4 bases, with 7 bases between. This CDR3 region has 13 residues. Written as DNA, the CDR3 is TGTGCCTGGAGTGTAGGGGGAAATCAGCCCCAGCATTTT. It codes for CAWSVGGNQPQHF.